The 2 T cell receptor beta chains reported below all come from one sample, sequenced in a study of graft-versus-host responses after intestinal transplantation. No antigen is known for these receptors. Here immunoSEQ multiplex PCR was the method, and the copy in TCRdb shows in-frame clones only, minus some. The top ten hold 0.095% to 0.15% of the sample, which has over 100,000 clones, over 80% seen once. Source: unstimulated CD4+ T cells sorted from spleen or lymph node cells, taken before intestinal transplant. The source is a human donor who received an intestinal transplant.

V and J are TRBV27 and TRBJ1-1; D call uncertain. V was cut by 6 bases and J by 3 bases, with 17 bases left in between. This CDR3 region has 15 residues. Germline assignment: CDR1 MNHEY and CDR2 SMNVEV (reference sequence). CDR3 in amino acids: CASSRSLRSDTEAFF. DNA of the CDR3: TGTGCCAGCAGCCGTTCACTTAGGTCGGACACTGAAGCTTTCTTT.

The rearrangement links TRBV28 to TRBJ2-1; D is possibly TRBD2 (5 bases). Germline assignment: CDR1 MDHEN and CDR2 SYDVKM. V lost 3 bases, J lost 6 bases, and 12 bases lay in between. The CDR3 contains 14 residues. The DNA of the CDR3 is TGTGCCAGCAGTTTGAGCGGCCCGATCAATGAGCAGTTCTTC. This gives the protein CASSLSGPINEQFF.